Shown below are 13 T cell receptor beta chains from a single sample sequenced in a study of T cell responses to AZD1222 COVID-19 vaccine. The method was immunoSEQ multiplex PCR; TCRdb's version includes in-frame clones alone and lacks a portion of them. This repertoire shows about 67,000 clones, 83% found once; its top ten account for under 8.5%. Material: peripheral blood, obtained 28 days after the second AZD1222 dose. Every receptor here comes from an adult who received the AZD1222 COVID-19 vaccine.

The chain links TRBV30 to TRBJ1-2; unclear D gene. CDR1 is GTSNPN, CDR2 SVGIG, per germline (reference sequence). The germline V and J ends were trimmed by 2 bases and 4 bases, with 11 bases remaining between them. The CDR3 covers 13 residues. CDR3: CAWSPPAGYGYTF. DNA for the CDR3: TGTGCCTGGAGTCCTCCGGCAGGCTATGGCTACACCTTC.

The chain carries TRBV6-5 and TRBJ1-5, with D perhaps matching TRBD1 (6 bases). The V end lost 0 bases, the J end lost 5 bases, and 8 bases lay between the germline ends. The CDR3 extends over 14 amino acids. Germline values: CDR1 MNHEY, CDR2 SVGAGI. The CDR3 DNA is TGTGCCAGCAGTTACTCGGAGGGGGATCAGCCCCAGCATTTT. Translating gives CASSYSEGDQPQHF.

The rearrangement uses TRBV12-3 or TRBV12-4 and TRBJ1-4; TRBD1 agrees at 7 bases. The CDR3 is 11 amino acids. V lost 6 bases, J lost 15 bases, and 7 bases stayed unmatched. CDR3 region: CASSWDSALFF. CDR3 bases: TGTGCCAGCAGCTGGGACAGTGCTTTGTTTTTT.

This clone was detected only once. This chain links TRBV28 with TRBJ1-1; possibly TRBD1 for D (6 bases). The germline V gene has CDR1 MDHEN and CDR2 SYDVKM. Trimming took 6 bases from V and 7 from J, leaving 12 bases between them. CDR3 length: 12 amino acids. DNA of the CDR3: TGTGCCAGCAGGGAAGAACAGGGTGAAGCTTTCTTT. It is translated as CASREEQGEAFF. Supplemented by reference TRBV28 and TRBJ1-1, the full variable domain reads DVKVTQSSRYLVKRTGEKVFLECVQDMDHENMFWYRQDPGLGLRLIYFSYDVKMKEKGDIPEGYSVSREKKERFSLILESASTNQTSMYLCASREEQGEAFFGQGTRLTVV.

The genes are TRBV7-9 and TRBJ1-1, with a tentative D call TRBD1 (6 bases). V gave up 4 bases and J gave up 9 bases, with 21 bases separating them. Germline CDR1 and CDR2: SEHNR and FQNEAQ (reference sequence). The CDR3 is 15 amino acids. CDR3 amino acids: CASSSPFGRGEKAFF. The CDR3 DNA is TGTGCCAGCAGCTCTCCGTTCGGGAGGGGGGAGAAAGCTTTCTTT. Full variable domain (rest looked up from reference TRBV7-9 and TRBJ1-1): DTGVSQNPRHKITKRGQNVTFRCDPISEHNRLYWYRQTLGQGPEFLTYFQNEAQLEKSRLLSDRFSAERPKGSFSTLEIQRTEQGDSAMYLCASSSPFGRGEKAFFGQGTRLTVV.

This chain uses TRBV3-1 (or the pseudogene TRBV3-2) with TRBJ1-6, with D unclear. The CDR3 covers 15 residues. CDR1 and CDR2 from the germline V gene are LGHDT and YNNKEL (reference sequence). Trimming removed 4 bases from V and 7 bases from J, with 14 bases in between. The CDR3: CASSPRYSQNSPLHF. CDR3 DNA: TGTGCCAGCAGCCCCAGGTACAGCCAAAATTCACCCCTCCACTTT.

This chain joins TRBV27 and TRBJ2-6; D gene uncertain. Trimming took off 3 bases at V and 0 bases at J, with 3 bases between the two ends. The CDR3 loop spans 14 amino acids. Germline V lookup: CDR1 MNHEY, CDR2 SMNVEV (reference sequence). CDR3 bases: TGTGCCAGCAGTTTTAGCTCTGGGGCCAACGTCCTGACTTTC. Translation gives CASSFSSGANVLTF.

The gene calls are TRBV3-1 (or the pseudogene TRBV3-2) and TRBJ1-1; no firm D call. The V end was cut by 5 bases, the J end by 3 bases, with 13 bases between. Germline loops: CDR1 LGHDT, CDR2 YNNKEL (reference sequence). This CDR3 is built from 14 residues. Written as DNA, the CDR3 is TGTGCCAGCAGCTCAATCGGCCGGGACACTGAAGCTTTCTTT. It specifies CASSSIGRDTEAFF.

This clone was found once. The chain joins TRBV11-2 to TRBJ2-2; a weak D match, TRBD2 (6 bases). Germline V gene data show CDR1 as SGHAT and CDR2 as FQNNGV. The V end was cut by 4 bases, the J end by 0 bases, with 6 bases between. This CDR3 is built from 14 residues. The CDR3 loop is CASSWGANTGELFF. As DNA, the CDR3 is TGTGCCAGCAGCTGGGGGGCGAACACCGGGGAGCTGTTTTTT.

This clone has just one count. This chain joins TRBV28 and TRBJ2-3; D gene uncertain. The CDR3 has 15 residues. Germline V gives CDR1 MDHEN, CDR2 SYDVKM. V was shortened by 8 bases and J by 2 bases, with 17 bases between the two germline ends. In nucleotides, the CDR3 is TGTGCCAGCCCCTCCCCGTTGTTAGCCACAGATACGCAGTATTTT. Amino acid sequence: CASPSPLLATDTQYF. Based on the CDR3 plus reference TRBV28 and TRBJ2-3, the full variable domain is DVKVTQSSRYLVKRTGEKVFLECVQDMDHENMFWYRQDPGLGLRLIYFSYDVKMKEKGDIPEGYSVSREKKERFSLILESASTNQTSMYLCASPSPLLATDTQYFGPGTRLTVL.

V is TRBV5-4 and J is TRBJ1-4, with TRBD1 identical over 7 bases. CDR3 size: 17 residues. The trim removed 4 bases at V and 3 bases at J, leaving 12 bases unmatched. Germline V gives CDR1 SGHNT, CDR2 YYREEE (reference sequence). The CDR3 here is CASSTRGGAPANEKLFF. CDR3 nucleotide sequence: TGTGCCAGCAGCACGAGAGGGGGCGCCCCAGCTAATGAAAAACTGTTTTTT.

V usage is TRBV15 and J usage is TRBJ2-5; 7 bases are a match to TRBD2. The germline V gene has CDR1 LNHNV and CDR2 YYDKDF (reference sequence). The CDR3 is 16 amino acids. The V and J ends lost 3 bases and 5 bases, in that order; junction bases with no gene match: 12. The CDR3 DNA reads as TGTGCCACCAGCAGGAGTTTTAGGGGAGGGTTGGAGACCCAGTACTTC. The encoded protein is CATSRSFRGGLETQYF.

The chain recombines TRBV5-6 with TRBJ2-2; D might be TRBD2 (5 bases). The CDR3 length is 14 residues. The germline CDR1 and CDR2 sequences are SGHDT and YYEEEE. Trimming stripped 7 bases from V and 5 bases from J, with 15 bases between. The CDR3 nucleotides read TGTGCCAGCGCCCCGATCCGGGAAACCGGGGAGCTGTTTTTT. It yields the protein CASAPIRETGELFF.